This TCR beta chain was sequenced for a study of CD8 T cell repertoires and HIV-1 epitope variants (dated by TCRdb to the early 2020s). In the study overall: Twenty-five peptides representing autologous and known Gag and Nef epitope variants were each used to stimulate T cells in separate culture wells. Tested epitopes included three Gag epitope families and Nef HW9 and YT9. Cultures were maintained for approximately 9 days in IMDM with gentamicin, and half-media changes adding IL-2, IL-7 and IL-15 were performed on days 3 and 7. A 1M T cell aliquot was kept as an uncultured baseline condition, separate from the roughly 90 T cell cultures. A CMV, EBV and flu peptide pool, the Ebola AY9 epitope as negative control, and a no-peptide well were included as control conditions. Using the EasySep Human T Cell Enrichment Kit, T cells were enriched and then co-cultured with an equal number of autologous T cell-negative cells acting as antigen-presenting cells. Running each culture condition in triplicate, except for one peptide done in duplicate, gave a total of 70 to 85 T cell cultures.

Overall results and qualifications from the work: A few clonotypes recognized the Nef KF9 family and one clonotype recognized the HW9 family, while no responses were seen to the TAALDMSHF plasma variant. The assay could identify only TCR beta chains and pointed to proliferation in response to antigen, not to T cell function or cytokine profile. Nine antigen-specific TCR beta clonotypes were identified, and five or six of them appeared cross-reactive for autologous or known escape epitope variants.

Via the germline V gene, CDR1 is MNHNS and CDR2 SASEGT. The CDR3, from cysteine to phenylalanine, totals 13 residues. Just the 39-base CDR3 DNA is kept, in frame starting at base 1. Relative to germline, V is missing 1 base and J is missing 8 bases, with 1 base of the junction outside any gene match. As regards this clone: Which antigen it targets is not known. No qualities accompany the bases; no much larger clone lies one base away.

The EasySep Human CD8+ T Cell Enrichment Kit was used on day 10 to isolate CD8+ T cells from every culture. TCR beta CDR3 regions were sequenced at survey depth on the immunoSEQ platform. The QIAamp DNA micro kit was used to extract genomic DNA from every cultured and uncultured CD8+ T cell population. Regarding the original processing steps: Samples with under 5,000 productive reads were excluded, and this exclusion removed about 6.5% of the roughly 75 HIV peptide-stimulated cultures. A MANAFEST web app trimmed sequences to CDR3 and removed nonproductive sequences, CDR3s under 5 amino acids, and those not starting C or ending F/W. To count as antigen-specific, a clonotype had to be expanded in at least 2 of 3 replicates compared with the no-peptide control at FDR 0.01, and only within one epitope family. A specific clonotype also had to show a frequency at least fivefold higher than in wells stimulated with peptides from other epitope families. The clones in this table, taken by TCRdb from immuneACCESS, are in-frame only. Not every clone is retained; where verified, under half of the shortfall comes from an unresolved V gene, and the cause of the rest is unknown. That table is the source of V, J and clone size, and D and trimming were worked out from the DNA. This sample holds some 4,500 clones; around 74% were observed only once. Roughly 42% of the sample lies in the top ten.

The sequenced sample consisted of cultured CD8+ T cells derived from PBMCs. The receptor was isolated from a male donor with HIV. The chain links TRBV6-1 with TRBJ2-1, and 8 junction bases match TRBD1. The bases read TGTGCCAGCAGTGAAGTGACAGGGGATGAGCAGTTCTTC. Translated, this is CASSEVTGDEQFF.